The 16 T cell receptor beta chains in this list originate from one sample, sequenced in a study of beta chain features in type 1 diabetes. The investigators reverse transcribed all of the isolated RNA, so they sequenced expressed TCRB transcripts. Generated by immunoSEQ multiplex PCR, the TCRdb table keeps only in-frame clones and is missing some. The sample lists 450,000 or so clones, 9.5% to 12% occurring once. Material for sequencing was naive CD4+ T cells from blood. The receptors originated from a woman between 18 and 29 years old in good health.

This clone was counted a few times. This rearrangement joins TRBV10-3 to TRBJ2-7; 11 bases are a match to TRBD2. V lost 3 bases and J lost 3; bases outside the gene matches: 7. CDR1 is ENHRY, CDR2 SYGVKD, per germline. The CDR3 covers 16 residues. The CDR3 reads CAISDLGTSGNYEQYF. As DNA, the CDR3 is TGTGCCATCAGTGATCTCGGGACTAGCGGCAACTACGAGCAGTACTTC.

J is TRBJ2-5 and V is TRBV29-1; D may be TRBD1 or TRBD2 (5 bases each). Trimming shortened V by 7 bases and J by 5 bases, and 14 bases separated the two germline ends. The germline CDR1 and CDR2 sequences are SQVTM and ANQGSEA. There are 12 residues in the CDR3. The CDR3 here is CSATRDPETQYF. CDR3 nucleotides: TGCAGCGCAACCCGGGACCCGGAGACCCAGTACTTC.

This clone has a handful of counts. This chain joins TRBV5-4 and TRBJ1-2; a weak D match, TRBD1 (5 bases). CDR1 and CDR2 (germline): SGHNT, YYREEE (reference sequence). This CDR3 spans 15 amino acids. Trimming shortened V by 0 bases and J by 6 bases, and 15 bases separated the two germline ends. In DNA form, the CDR3 reads TGTGCCAGCAGCTTGGGTCAGGGTATCCTCGATGGCTACACCTTC. The encoded protein is CASSLGQGILDGYTF.

In this sample, this clone turned up a few times. The chain uses TRBV28 and TRBJ2-3; D is uncertain. Trimming stripped 6 bases from V and 1 base from J, with 14 bases between. Germline-derived CDR1 and CDR2 are MDHEN and SYDVKM. The CDR3 length is 15 residues. The CDR3 DNA reads as TGTGCCAGCAGGCCTATCGGACCTCGCACAGATACGCAGTATTTT. Protein: CASRPIGPRTDTQYF.

J is TRBJ2-3 and V is TRBV9; D is possibly TRBD2 (6 bases). CDR1 and CDR2 from the germline V gene are SGDLS and YYNGEE. The CDR3 length is 16 residues. V lost 0 bases and J 2 bases, leaving 13 bases between the germline ends. As DNA, the CDR3 is TGTGCCAGCAGCGTAGGTGGAGGGTTGGTCACAGATACGCAGTATTTT. Its protein product is CASSVGGGLVTDTQYF.

The table lists this clone with a few counts. The chain carries TRBV6-5 and TRBJ2-5; D possibly corresponds to TRBD2 (5 bases). The CDR3 consists of 13 residues. Germline CDR1 reads MNHEY; CDR2 reads SVGAGI. V was clipped by 8 bases and J by 5 bases, with 15 bases between them. The CDR3 DNA is TGTGCCAGCGGACCGGGCTTAGCGGAGACCCAGTACTTC. As protein: CASGPGLAETQYF.

This rearrangement joins TRBV7-2 to TRBJ2-7; 7 bases match TRBD1. After removal of 5 bases from V and 3 bases from J, the junction contained 10 bases not matched to a gene. This CDR3 is 15 amino acids long. The V gene's germline CDR1 is SGHTA and CDR2 FQGNSA. Here the CDR3 reads CASSLRQGPFYEQYV. CDR3 coding DNA: TGTGCCAGCAGCCTTAGACAGGGCCCGTTCTACGAGCAGTACGTC.

This clone was counted ten times or more. This chain joins TRBV30 and TRBJ2-5, with D perhaps matching TRBD1 (6 bases). CDR1 and CDR2 from the germline V gene are GTSNPN and SVGIG (reference sequence). The V end lost 2 bases, the J end lost 5 bases, and 18 bases lay between the germline ends. The length of the CDR3 is 15 residues. DNA for the CDR3: TGTGCCTGGAGTCGAACTGACAGGCTGGGGGAGACCCAGTACTTC. Encoded protein: CAWSRTDRLGETQYF.

Regarding this clone: The final CDR3 position lacks the conserved phenylalanine or tryptophan, pointing to a likely read error. The chain has TRBV7-2 and TRBJ2-7; 8 nucleotides match TRBD1. Trimming at V came to 4 bases and at J to 7 bases, leaving 6 bases not matched to a gene. The CDR3 consists of 13 residues. Per germline, CDR1 SGHTA and CDR2 FQGNSA. This chain's CDR3 is CASSWDRFGEQYG. CDR3 bases: TGTGCCAGCAGCTGGGACAGGTTTGGGGAGCAGTACGGC.

This clone has more than one count but fewer than ten. The rearrangement uses TRBV29-1 and TRBJ1-2; D ambiguous. The CDR3 covers 12 residues. Deletions cut 5 bases from V and 4 bases from J, with 11 bases between. Germline V CDR1 and CDR2: SQVTM, ANQGSEA. The CDR3 here is CSVWESGYGYTF. In nucleotides, the CDR3 is TGCAGCGTTTGGGAAAGCGGCTATGGCTACACCTTC.

The table lists this clone with a few counts. V and J are TRBV27 and TRBJ2-5; no firm D call. Germline assignment: CDR1 MNHEY and CDR2 SMNVEV (reference sequence). Trimming removed 6 bases at V and 12 bases at J, with 17 bases between. This CDR3 comprises 12 residues. For the CDR3, the DNA is TGTGCCAGCAGCCGTTCAGGACGGCCTGAGTACTTC. This codes for CASSRSGRPEYF.

This clone appeared once. V gene TRBV27 combines with J gene TRBJ2-1, with TRBD1 matching over 7 bases. J was trimmed by 8 bases and V by 5 bases; bases with no gene match: 9. This CDR3 has 14 residues. Germline V gene lookup returns CDR1 MNHEY and CDR2 SMNVEV (reference sequence). The CDR3 loop reads CASSQRQGRYEQFF. In DNA, the CDR3 is TGTGCCAGCAGTCAACGACAGGGTCGGTATGAGCAGTTCTTC.

The V gene is TRBV10-3, the J gene TRBJ2-1; weak D call: TRBD2 (6 bases). Trimming pared 10 bases from V and 4 bases from J, leaving 11 bases between. The germline V gene has CDR1 ENHRY and CDR2 SYGVKD. The CDR3 loop spans 12 amino acids. The CDR3 DNA is TGTGCCACCGGGACTGGATACAATGAGCAGTTCTTC. Its protein product is CATGTGYNEQFF.

This chain joins TRBV7-2 and TRBJ2-2; TRBD2 is a possible D gene (6 bases). The V and J ends lost 1 base and 4 bases respectively, with 7 bases between them. Per germline, CDR1 SGHTA and CDR2 FQGNSA. CDR3 length: 14 amino acids. The DNA of the CDR3 is TGTGCCAGCAGCTTAGTCGGGGGCACCGGGGAGCTGTTTTTT. Translated, it gives CASSLVGGTGELFF. The full variable domain, completed using reference TRBV7-2 and TRBJ2-2, is GAGVSQSPSNKVTEKGKDVELRCDPISGHTALYWYRQSLGQGLEFLIYFQGNSAPDKSGLPSDRFSAERTGGSVSTLTIQRTQQEDSAVYLCASSLVGGTGELFFGEGSRLTVL.

The rearrangement uses TRBV5-1 and TRBJ2-2; 10 positions agree with TRBD2. The ends lost 2 bases at V and 4 bases at J; junction bases unmatched: 2. Germline CDR1 and CDR2: SGHRS and YFSETQ. This CDR3 has 15 amino acids. The CDR3 DNA sequence: TGCGCCAGCAGCTTTCCTAGCGGGAGCACCGGGGAGCTGTTTTTT. It encodes CASSFPSGSTGELFF.

The V call is TRBV2, the J call TRBJ2-5; possibly TRBD1 or TRBD2 for D (6 bases each). The V gene's germline CDR1 is SNHLY and CDR2 FYNNEI. The CDR3 extends over 14 amino acids. Trimming shortened V by 4 bases and J by 5 bases, and 14 bases separated the two germline ends. The CDR3 nucleotides read TGTGCCAGCAGTGGAGGAGGGACAAGGGAGACCCAGTACTTC. Translation gives CASSGGGTRETQYF.